This T cell receptor (beta chain) was sequenced for a study of T cell repertoires in cytomegalovirus infection (dated by TCRdb to about 2019). Background for the entire study: Donor HLA type was relevant to the analysis, as public TCR beta signatures indicated carriage of CMV infection together with the matching HLA type. Points the paper makes about the study in general: In the ex vivo response, HLA-C-restricted CMV-specific TCR beta clonotypes were dominant, and in two of eight donors the single most frequent clonotype came from this HLA-C-restricted group. Carriers of CMV infection plus the relevant HLA type were discriminated by the cumulative frequency of public TCR beta family members in the study cohort and in an independent roughly 400-donor cohort.

Measured from the cysteine to the phenylalanine, the CDR3 is 17 residues long. The retained sequence is limited to the CDR3, 51 bases, with the frame set at the first base. The germline V gene supplies CDR1 KGHDR and CDR2 SFDVKD. V and J lose 4 bases and 3 bases, and a span of 19 bases separates them. This clonotype appeared a few times. The specificity of this receptor is unknown. Qualities for individual bases were not recorded, and no much larger clone is one base off. TCRdb shows the sequencer as Illumina HiSeq 1500. The public reads were reanalyzed by TCRdb: fastp trimming at Q25, MiXCR alignment, in-frame beta chains only. Rows merge per CDR3 protein into single entries with the most common DNA and genes. Here the sample has more than 500,000 distinct CDR3 sequences; 15% to 20% occur a single time. The ten biggest clones cover under 30% of the sample.

The rearrangement joined TRBV24-1 to TRBJ2-3, with the D gene not clear enough to name. The TCR was taken from a human donor in good health (CMV status not recorded). Some clones in this sample may be carry-over from other donors' samples. The sample was CD8+ T cells from PBMCs. The DNA is as follows: TGTGCCACCAGTGACTTAAACTCCGCCCCGACTACAGATACGCAGTATTTT. Translation gives CATSDLNSAPTTDTQYF.